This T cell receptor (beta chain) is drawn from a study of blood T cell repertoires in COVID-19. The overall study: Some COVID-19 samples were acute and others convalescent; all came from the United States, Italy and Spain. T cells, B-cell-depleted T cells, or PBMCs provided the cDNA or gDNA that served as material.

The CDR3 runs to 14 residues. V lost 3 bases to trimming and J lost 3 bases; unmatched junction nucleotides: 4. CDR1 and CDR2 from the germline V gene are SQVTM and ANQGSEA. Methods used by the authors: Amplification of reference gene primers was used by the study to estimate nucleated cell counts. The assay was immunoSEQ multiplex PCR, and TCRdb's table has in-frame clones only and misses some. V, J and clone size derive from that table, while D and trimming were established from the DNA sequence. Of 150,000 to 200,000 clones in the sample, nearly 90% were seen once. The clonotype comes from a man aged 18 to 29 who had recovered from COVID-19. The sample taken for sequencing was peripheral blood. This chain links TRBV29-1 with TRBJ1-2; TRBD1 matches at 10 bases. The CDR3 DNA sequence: TGCAGCGTTGATGGACAGGGGGTTTACTATGGCTACACCTTC. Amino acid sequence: CSVDGQGVYYGYTF.